This T cell receptor beta chain was sequenced during a study of T cell responses to AZD1222 COVID-19 vaccine. For this clone: As yet, its antigen is unknown.

Germline V CDR1 and CDR2: SGHKS, YYEKEE (reference sequence). The CDR3 contains 11 residues. With 2 bases removed from V and 5 bases from J, the gap between germline ends came to 4 bases. Study results and limitations: The donors showed a predominance of white British ancestry and of females, with possible underestimation of clonal diversity.

The data were produced by immunoSEQ multiplex PCR, yet TCRdb's version contains in-frame clones alone and is incomplete. The data show under 170,000 clones, 75% to 95% seen once. The chain recombines TRBV5-5 with TRBJ1-1; unclear D gene. The material sequenced was peripheral blood, taken 28 days after the second AZD1222 dose. The receptor comes from an adult who received the AZD1222 COVID-19 vaccine. The CDR3 loop is CASSFPTEAFF. CDR3 in DNA: TGTGCCAGCAGCTTTCCTACTGAAGCTTTCTTT.